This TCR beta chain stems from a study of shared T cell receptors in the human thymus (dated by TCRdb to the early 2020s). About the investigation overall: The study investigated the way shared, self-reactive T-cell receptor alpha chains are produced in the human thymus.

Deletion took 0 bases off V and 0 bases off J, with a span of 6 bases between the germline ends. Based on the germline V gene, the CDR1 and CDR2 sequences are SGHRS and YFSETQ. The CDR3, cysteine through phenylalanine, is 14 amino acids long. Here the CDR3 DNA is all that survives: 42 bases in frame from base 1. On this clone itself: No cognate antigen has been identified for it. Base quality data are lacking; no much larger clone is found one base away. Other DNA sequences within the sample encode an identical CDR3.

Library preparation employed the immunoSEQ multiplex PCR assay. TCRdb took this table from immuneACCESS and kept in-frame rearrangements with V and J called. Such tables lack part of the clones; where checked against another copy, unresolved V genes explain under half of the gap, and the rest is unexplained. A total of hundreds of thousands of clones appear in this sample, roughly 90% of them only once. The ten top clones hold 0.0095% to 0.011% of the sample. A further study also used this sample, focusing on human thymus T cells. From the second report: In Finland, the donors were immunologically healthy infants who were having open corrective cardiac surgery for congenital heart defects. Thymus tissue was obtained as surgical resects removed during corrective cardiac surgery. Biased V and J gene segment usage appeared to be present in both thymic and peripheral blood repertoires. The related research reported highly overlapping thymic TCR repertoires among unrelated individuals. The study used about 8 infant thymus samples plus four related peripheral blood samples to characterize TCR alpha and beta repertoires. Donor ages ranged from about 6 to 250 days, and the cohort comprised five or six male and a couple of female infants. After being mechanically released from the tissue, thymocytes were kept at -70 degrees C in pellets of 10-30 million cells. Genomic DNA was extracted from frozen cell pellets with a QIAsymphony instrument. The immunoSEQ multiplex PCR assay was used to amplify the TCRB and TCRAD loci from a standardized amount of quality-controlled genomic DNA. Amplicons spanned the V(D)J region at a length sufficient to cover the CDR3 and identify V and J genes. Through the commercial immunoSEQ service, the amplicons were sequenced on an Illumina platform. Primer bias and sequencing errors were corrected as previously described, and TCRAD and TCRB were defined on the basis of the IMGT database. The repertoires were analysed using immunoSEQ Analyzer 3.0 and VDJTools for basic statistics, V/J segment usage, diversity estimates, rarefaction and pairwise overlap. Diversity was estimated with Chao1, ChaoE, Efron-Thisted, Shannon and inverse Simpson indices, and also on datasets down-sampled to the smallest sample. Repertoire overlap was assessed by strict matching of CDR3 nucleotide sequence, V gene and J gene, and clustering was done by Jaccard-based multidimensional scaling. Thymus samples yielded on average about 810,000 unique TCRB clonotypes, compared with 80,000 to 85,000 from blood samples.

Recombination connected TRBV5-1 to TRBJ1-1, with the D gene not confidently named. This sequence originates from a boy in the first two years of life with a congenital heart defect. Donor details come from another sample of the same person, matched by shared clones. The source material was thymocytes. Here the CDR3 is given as CASSLDSVNTEAFF. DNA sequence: TGCGCCAGCAGCTTGGATTCTGTGAACACTGAAGCTTTCTTT.